The T cell receptor beta chain described here comes from a study of high-grade serous ovarian cancer treatment subgroups. In the study overall: On average, 14,192 reads and thousands of unique TCR beta rearrangements were obtained per sample. Broader study findings: TCR relatedness rose with neoantigen level and trended with mutation load.

Worth noting for this clone: Its antigen is not known.

Tumor tissue was taken before any definitive surgery or chemotherapy was given. Using immunoSEQ multiplex PCR, the repertoire was profiled, and TCRdb retains in-frame clones only, with some absent. The repertoire holds more than 15,000 clones, with under 85% as singletons. V was cut by 3 bases and J by 6 bases, with 21 bases left in between. Germline-derived CDR1 and CDR2 are SGHTA and FQGNSA. CDR3 length equals 16 residues. The source material was tumor tissue. This chain joins TRBV7-2 and TRBJ2-7; D may be TRBD1 or TRBD2 (6 bases each). The sequence was obtained from a human donor with high-grade serous ovarian cancer. The CDR3: CASSLGSGANRREQYF. The CDR3 DNA sequence: TGTGCCAGCAGCTTGGGTTCGGGGGCTAACAGACGCGAGCAGTACTTC.